These 6 T cell receptor beta chains originate from one sample sequenced in a study of identical twins. TCRdb re-called the 5' RACE reads with MiXCR, one entry per CDR3 protein. The sample consists of 750,000 to 950,000 distinct CDR3 sequences, more than 9% of them appearing once. These data were likewise used in another study, on yellow fever vaccine responses in identical twins.

Sequences were obtained from PBMCs. The receptors derive from a woman aged 18 to 35 in good health.

This clonotype showed up just a few times. V usage is TRBV12-3 or TRBV12-4 and J usage is TRBJ2-1; 10 bases align to TRBD2. This CDR3 spans 15 amino acids. With 6 bases clipped from V and 3 bases from J, the junction kept 5 bases outside the gene matches. Written as DNA, the CDR3 is TGTGCCAGCAGGGAAACTAGCGGGATCTACAATGAGCAGTTCTTC. It yields the protein CASRETSGIYNEQFF.

A few counts support this clonotype. V usage is TRBV27 and J usage is TRBJ1-3; D remains ambiguous. The ends were cut back, 1 base at V and 4 bases at J, with 14 bases in the middle. CDR3 length: 16 amino acids. Germline assignment: CDR1 MNHEY and CDR2 SMNVEV (reference sequence). The CDR3 bases are TGTGCCAGCAGTTTATTTCTCCCCACCTCCGGAAACACCATATATTTT. Translation gives CASSLFLPTSGNTIYF.

This clonotype was seen at least ten times. V usage is TRBV11-2 and J usage is TRBJ2-2; 8 nucleotides match TRBD1. This CDR3 is built from 18 residues. Germline-derived CDR1 and CDR2 are SGHAT and FQNNGV. J gave up 8 bases and V 0 bases, and 14 bases lay outside the gene matches. Here the CDR3 DNA reads TGTGCCAGCAGCTTAGAGTTTGGAGCGGCAGGGGGCCTGGGGGAGCTGTTTTTT. This gives the protein CASSLEFGAAGGLGELFF.

This clonotype was seen only a few times. This chain uses TRBV5-6 with TRBJ2-1, with D possibly TRBD2 on 5 matching bases. V lost 2 bases and J 2 bases, leaving 14 bases between the germline ends. The CDR3 sequence is 16 residues long. Germline loops: CDR1 SGHDT, CDR2 YYEEEE. CDR3 bases: TGTGCCAGCAGCTTACGACTTATCGGGGCCTACAATGAGCAGTTCTTC. Protein product: CASSLRLIGAYNEQFF.

Only a few counts were recorded for this clonotype. J is TRBJ2-6 and V is TRBV11-2; D is unclear. The CDR3 is 16 amino acids. The V gene's germline CDR1 is SGHAT and CDR2 FQNNGV. Trimming took 5 bases from V and 0 from J, leaving 11 bases between them. The chain's CDR3 is CASSAPGSSGANVLTF. CDR3 DNA sequence: TGTGCCAGCAGCGCCCCCGGTAGCTCTGGGGCCAACGTCCTGACTTTC.

There are a few counts of this clonotype. The genes are TRBV7-3 and TRBJ2-1, with TRBD2 as a possible D gene (6 bases). Per the germline V gene, CDR1 is SGHTA and CDR2 is FQGTGA. The CDR3 sequence is 15 residues long. Trimming pared 4 bases from V and 2 bases from J, leaving 12 bases between. CDR3 in DNA: TGTGCCAGCAGCTCCTATAGCGGAGCCTACAATGAGCAGTTCTTC. Translated: CASSSYSGAYNEQFF.